The source of this T cell receptor beta chain is a study of blood T cell repertoires in COVID-19. TCRdb keeps only in-frame clones here, not all; method: immunoSEQ multiplex PCR. The sample includes about 280,000 clones, approximately 85% of them seen just once. The ends were cut back, 5 bases at V and 5 bases at J, with 12 bases in the middle. The germline gives CDR1 KGHSH, CDR2 LQKENI. CDR3 length: 13 amino acids. The gene calls are TRBV18 and TRBJ2-5; perhaps TRBD1 as D (6 bases). The sequencing sample was made of peripheral blood. The sequence was obtained from a man between 45 and 60 years old with active or convalescent COVID-19. CDR3 nucleotide sequence: TGTGCCAGCTCAACAACAGGGTGGGAGACCCAGTACTTC. Protein product: CASSTTGWETQYF.